The sequence of this T cell receptor (beta chain) was determined in a study of blood T cells in healthy people across ages. Study conclusions and caveats: Relative to aged donors, long-lived donors carried more naive CD4+ cells and displayed higher diversity.

The authors ran a second PCR of roughly 6 to 11 cycles using a sample-barcoded 5' primer and a J-beta primer mix. One entry per CDR3 protein results from TCRdb running MiXCR on the 5' RACE reads. The sample lists about 670,000 distinct CDR3 sequences, 45% to 60% occurring once. The CDR3 loop spans 14 amino acids. Germline V CDR1 and CDR2: LGHDT, YNNKEL (reference sequence). The V segment lost 1 base and the J segment 2 bases; nucleotides outside the gene matches: 2. This clonotype was picked up many times. Its specificity is not known. Healthy Russian Caucasian donors spanned ages about 6 to 100 years.

Sequencing used blood. This sequence joins TRBV3-1 and TRBJ2-7, with TRBD2 matching over 7 bases. The sequence was collected from an elderly woman in good health. In DNA, the CDR3 is TGTGCCAGCAGCCAAGCGGGAGGCCCCTACGAGCAGTACTTC. Translation gives CASSQAGGPYEQYF.